Shown below are 14 T cell receptor beta chains from a single sample sequenced in a study of monozygotic twins with cystic fibrosis. TCRdb's table, derived via immunoSEQ multiplex PCR, lists solely in-frame clones and lacks some. Here the sample spans over 25,000 clones, 92% being singletons. The sample was blood. The receptor set was obtained from a girl aged 2 to 10 with cystic fibrosis.

CDR3 sequence reads: CASSVPQRITGELFF. The CDR3 nucleotides read TGTGCCAGCTCCGTTCCACAGCGAATCACCGGGGAGCTGTTTTTT. The chain combines TRBV6-6 with TRBJ2-2; unclear D gene. The CDR3 contains 15 residues. Germline-derived CDR1 and CDR2 are MNHNY and SVGAGI (reference sequence). V dropped 8 bases and J dropped 4 bases, with 17 bases sitting between them.

The rearrangement joins TRBV27 to TRBJ2-1; TRBD2 matches at 12 bases. This CDR3 contains 14 residues. V shed 4 bases and J 8 bases; nucleotides not matched to a gene: 3. Germline CDR1 and CDR2: MNHEY and SMNVEV (reference sequence). CDR3 protein: CASSSSGRAYEQFF. CDR3 bases: TGTGCCAGCAGTTCTAGCGGGAGGGCGTATGAGCAGTTCTTC.

V gene TRBV7-9 combines with J gene TRBJ1-2; 10 bases line up with TRBD1. Unmatched junction bases numbered 6, after V lost 6 bases and J lost 8 bases. The CDR3 runs 13 residues. CDR1 and CDR2 (germline): SEHNR, FQNEAQ (reference sequence). The CDR3 nucleotides read TGTGCCAGCAGTTTCGACAGGGGGCCCGGCTACACCTTC. Its translation is CASSFDRGPGYTF.

V usage is TRBV7-8 and J usage is TRBJ1-2; 8 positions agree with TRBD1. The germline V gene encodes CDR1 SGHVS and CDR2 FQNEAQ. The CDR3 consists of 14 residues. The V and J ends lost 2 bases and 4 bases, in that order; junction bases with no gene match: 3. The CDR3 reads CASSLRDRFYGYTF. CDR3 DNA: TGTGCCAGCAGCTTAAGGGACAGGTTCTATGGCTACACCTTC.

The chain carries TRBV19 and TRBJ1-5, with no clear D. The CDR3 totals 13 residues. Germline V gives CDR1 LNHDA, CDR2 SQIVND (reference sequence). Trimming stripped 5 bases from V and 5 bases from J, with 10 bases between. The CDR3 sequence: CASSAKGYQPQHF. The CDR3 DNA reads TGTGCCAGTAGTGCAAAAGGATATCAGCCCCAGCATTTT.

The chain carries TRBV29-1 and TRBJ2-5; TRBD2 matches at 12 bases. This CDR3 contains 18 residues. CDR1 SQVTM and CDR2 ANQGSEA come from the germline V gene. The V and J ends lost 3 bases and 1 base, in that order; junction bases with no gene match: 12. CDR3 sequence: CSVETGTSGPRPQETQYF. DNA of the CDR3: TGCAGCGTTGAGACCGGGACTAGCGGGCCAAGGCCCCAAGAGACCCAGTACTTC.

The J gene is TRBJ2-1, the V gene TRBV5-4; D assignment may be TRBD1 or TRBD2 (5 bases each). The CDR3 loop spans 14 amino acids. Germline assignment: CDR1 SGHNT and CDR2 YYREEE (reference sequence). The ends were cut back, 7 bases at V and 6 bases at J, with 17 bases in the middle. CDR3 sequence: CASWDPVKANEQFF. The CDR3 DNA reads as TGTGCCAGCTGGGACCCGGTCAAGGCCAATGAGCAGTTCTTC.

J is TRBJ1-2 and V is TRBV30; maybe TRBD1 (6 bases). Germline values: CDR1 GTSNPN, CDR2 SVGIG (reference sequence). Trimming pared 0 bases from V and 0 bases from J, leaving 20 bases between. This CDR3 is built from 18 residues. The CDR3 DNA reads as TGTGCCTGGAGTGTAGGCAGGGGAATCAGGCCTGCTAACTATGGCTACACCTTC. It encodes CAWSVGRGIRPANYGYTF.

The chain uses TRBV2 and TRBJ1-6; D might be TRBD1 (6 bases). The CDR3 loop spans 15 amino acids. CDR1 and CDR2 from the germline V gene are SNHLY and FYNNEI. V dropped 3 bases and J dropped 3 bases, with 9 bases sitting between them. The chain's CDR3 is CASSERGGYNSPLHF. The CDR3 coding sequence is TGTGCCAGCAGTGAGAGAGGGGGCTATAATTCACCCCTCCACTTT.

This chain connects TRBV4-2 to TRBJ2-1, with 8 bases matching TRBD1. The ends lost 0 bases at V and 7 bases at J; junction bases unmatched: 11. There are 17 residues in the CDR3. Germline CDR1 is LGHNA and CDR2 is YNFKEQ. CDR3 region: CASSQEVAQGASNEQFF. The DNA of the CDR3 is TGTGCCAGCAGCCAAGAAGTCGCCCAGGGGGCTAGTAATGAGCAGTTCTTC.

The rearrangement links TRBV19 to TRBJ2-5; 11 nucleotides line up with TRBD2. The germline V gene encodes CDR1 LNHDA and CDR2 SQIVND (reference sequence). V was clipped by 6 bases and J by 5 bases; unmatched bases: 8. The CDR3 has 15 residues. This CDR3 reads CASSTSGSSRETQYF. The CDR3 bases are TGTGCCAGTAGCACTAGCGGGAGCTCTCGGGAGACCCAGTACTTC.

The J gene is TRBJ2-3, the V gene TRBV23-1; 8 nucleotides line up with TRBD2. TRBV23-1 is filed as an ORF, its function uncertain. The CDR3 sequence is 18 residues long. Trimming at V came to 0 bases and at J to 0 bases, leaving 8 bases not matched to a gene. The chain's CDR3 is CASSQSGQRGSSTDTQYF. The CDR3 coding sequence is TGCGCCAGCAGTCAATCGGGGCAGCGGGGGAGTAGCACAGATACGCAGTATTTT.

The chain is built from TRBV5-6 and TRBJ1-2, with D unclear. Trimming pared 1 base from V and 3 bases from J, leaving 7 bases between. This CDR3 region has 13 residues. In germline, CDR1 is SGHDT, CDR2 YYEEEE. The DNA for the CDR3 is TGTGCCAGCAGCTTGATCGGGTACTATGGCTACACCTTC. Its protein product is CASSLIGYYGYTF.

V gene TRBV7-2 combines with J gene TRBJ1-6; TRBD1 aligns across 9 bases. CDR3 length: 15 amino acids. The V and J ends lost 5 bases and 7 bases, in that order; junction bases with no gene match: 6. Germline loops: CDR1 SGHTA, CDR2 FQGNSA. Here the CDR3 DNA reads TGTGCCAGCAGCCCCCCGGGACAGGGAAATTCACCCCTCCACTTT. This codes for CASSPPGQGNSPLHF.